Shown below are 24 T cell receptor beta chains from a single sample sequenced in a study of identical twins. TCRdb redid the calling of the 5' RACE reads with MiXCR, one entry per CDR3 protein. The table shows around 370,000 distinct CDR3 sequences, with 8.5% to 10% occurring only once. Sequenced material: naive T cells sorted from blood. All receptors derive from a woman in her forties or fifties in good health.

The chain joins TRBV14 to TRBJ2-2; TRBD2 matches at 11 bases. V dropped 4 bases and J dropped 5; count of bases not matched to a gene: 9. The CDR3 contains 17 residues. Germline assignment: CDR1 SGHDN and CDR2 FVKESK. The CDR3 DNA reads TGTGCCAGCAGCCCGGGACTAGCGGTTAAATTTACCGGGGAGCTGTTTTTT. This codes for CASSPGLAVKFTGELFF.

This clonotype appeared a few times. The chain carries TRBV20-1 and TRBJ2-3; TRBD2 matches at 7 bases. The V segment lost 1 base and the J segment 5 bases; nucleotides outside the gene matches: 9. CDR3 length: 15 residues. Per the germline V gene, CDR1 is DFQATT and CDR2 is SNEGSKA (reference sequence). CDR3 DNA sequence: TGCAGTGCTAGAGTCAACTCAGGGAGGGGAGATACGCAGTATTTT. It is translated as CSARVNSGRGDTQYF.

This clonotype was recorded at least ten times. The V call is TRBV29-1, the J call TRBJ1-1; no clear D. There are 13 residues in the CDR3. V gave up 2 bases and J gave up 0 bases, with 7 bases separating them. In germline, CDR1 is SQVTM, CDR2 ANQGSEA. The chain's CDR3 is CSVETPLNTEAFF. The CDR3 DNA is TGCAGCGTTGAAACTCCTTTGAACACTGAAGCTTTCTTT.

This clonotype was picked up one time. The V gene is TRBV7-3, the J gene TRBJ2-1, with TRBD2 identical over 8 bases. The CDR3 spans 16 residues. Per the germline V gene, CDR1 is SGHTA and CDR2 is FQGTGA. Trimming at V came to 4 bases and at J to 5 bases, leaving 10 bases not matched to a gene. CDR3 sequence: CASSSPGLVGHNEQFF. The CDR3 coding sequence is TGTGCCAGCAGCTCACCGGGACTAGTGGGGCACAATGAGCAGTTCTTC.

This clonotype was picked up many times. This chain uses TRBV4-2 with TRBJ1-3, with a possible D match to TRBD1 (6 bases). Deletions cut 0 bases from V and 2 bases from J, with 8 bases between. The CDR3 has 15 amino acids. Germline V lookup: CDR1 LGHNA, CDR2 YNFKEQ. The DNA of the CDR3 is TGTGCCAGCAGCCAAGAGGACAGACCTGGAAACACCATATATTTT. It translates to CASSQEDRPGNTIYF.

V gene TRBV5-1 combines with J gene TRBJ2-2, with TRBD1 as a possible D gene (6 bases). The CDR3 covers 15 residues. Germline assignment: CDR1 SGHRS and CDR2 YFSETQ. V gave up 0 bases and J gave up 9 bases, with 15 bases separating them. The CDR3 nucleotides are TGCGCCAGCAGCTTGGGACAGGTGACCAACAGGGAGCTGTTTTTT. The encoded protein is CASSLGQVTNRELFF.

This clonotype was counted ten times or more. This sequence joins TRBV7-3 and TRBJ2-1, with 11 nucleotides matching TRBD2. The junction had 4 bases not matched to a gene; V was cut back by 4 bases and J by 5 bases. Germline loops: CDR1 SGHTA, CDR2 FQGTGA. The length of the CDR3 is 15 residues. The CDR3 spells CASSSSGRKNNEQFF. The CDR3 DNA reads TGTGCCAGCAGCTCTAGCGGGAGGAAAAACAATGAGCAGTTCTTC.

This clonotype was counted a few times. The rearrangement uses TRBV20-1 and TRBJ1-2, with D hard to call. The CDR3 has 12 amino acids. CDR1 is DFQATT and CDR2 is SNEGSKA in the germline V gene (reference sequence). V lost 5 bases, J lost 8 bases, and 15 bases lay in between. The CDR3 nucleotides read TGCAGTGCTCAAATGGACCCAATGGGCTACACCTTC. This sequence encodes CSAQMDPMGYTF.

This clonotype appeared a few times. The V call is TRBV30, the J call TRBJ2-2; TRBD2 matches at 12 bases. Germline-derived CDR1 and CDR2 are GTSNPN and SVGIG (reference sequence). J gave up 6 bases and V 5 bases, and 4 bases lay outside the gene matches. The CDR3 is 14 residues long. CDR3 DNA sequence: TGTGCCTGGGACCTAGCGGGAGGGCCCGGGGAGCTGTTTTTT. As protein: CAWDLAGGPGELFF.

This clonotype has only a few counts. The chain couples TRBV4-1 to TRBJ2-7; D is uncertain. The CDR3 runs to 15 residues. Germline lookup yields CDR1 MGHRA and CDR2 YSYEKL. Trimming removed 0 bases from V and 3 bases from J, with 12 bases in between. The chain's CDR3 is CASSQEHRSDYEQYV. In DNA, the CDR3 is TGCGCCAGCAGCCAAGAGCATAGGAGCGACTACGAGCAGTACGTC.

Details on this clonotype: Germline and junction disagree at one end, which may indicate a read error. The genes are TRBV10-3 and TRBJ2-4, with D tentatively TRBD1 (6 bases). Germline lookup yields CDR1 ENHRY and CDR2 SYGVKD. CDR3 length: 17 residues. Here the CDR3 reads CAISESVTLGAKNIEYF. The DNA of the CDR3 is TGTGCCATCAGTGAGTCTGTGACTTTGGGGGCCAAAAACATTGAGTACTTC.

The genes are TRBV4-1 and TRBJ2-3; TRBD1 or TRBD2 may be the D gene (5 bases each). V gave up 1 base and J gave up 1 base, with 9 bases separating them. CDR1 is MGHRA, CDR2 YSYEKL, per germline. The CDR3 runs 15 residues. CDR3 sequence (DNA): TGCGCCAGCAGCCAAGGTTCGGGGCGCACAGATACGCAGTATTTT. Translating gives CASSQGSGRTDTQYF.

This clonotype was counted only a few times. The CDR3 region is CASTQRGAGENREQYF. The CDR3 DNA sequence: TGTGCCAGCACCCAGAGAGGGGCAGGGGAAAATCGGGAGCAGTACTTC. This rearrangement joins TRBV6-2 or TRBV6-3 to TRBJ2-7; D possibly corresponds to TRBD1 (6 bases). Trimming took off 7 bases at V and 7 bases at J, with 26 bases between the two ends. Germline V gene data show CDR1 as MNHEY and CDR2 as SVGEGT. This CDR3 is 16 amino acids long.

On this clonotype: A read error may produce the germline difference seen at one junction end. The chain is built from TRBV7-7 and TRBJ2-1; D is undetermined. Germline V gene data show CDR1 as SSHAT and CDR2 as FNYEAQ (reference sequence). There are 14 residues in the CDR3. The CDR3: CASSFSRPRDEQFF. CDR3 nucleotides: TGTGCTAGCAGCTTCAGTCGGCCTCGGGATGAGCAGTTCTTC. Full variable domain (missing parts from reference TRBV7-7 and TRBJ2-1): GAGVSQSPRYKVTKRGQDVTLRCDPISSHATLYWYQQALGQGPEFLTYFNYEAQPDKSGLPSDRFSAERPEGSISTLTIQRTEQRDSAMYRCASSFSRPRDEQFFGPGTRLTVL.

V usage is TRBV4-1 and J usage is TRBJ2-7, with 9 nucleotides matching TRBD2. The CDR3 is made up of 15 amino acids. The J segment lost 0 bases and the V segment lost 2 bases, leaving 2 bases of the junction unmatched. Germline CDR1 reads MGHRA; CDR2 reads YSYEKL. The CDR3 DNA reads as TGCGCCAGCAGCCAAAGTAGCGGGAGCTCCTACGAGCAGTACTTC. The encoded protein is CASSQSSGSSYEQYF.

This clonotype was detected ten times or more. V usage is TRBV5-1 and J usage is TRBJ2-7; TRBD2 aligns across 8 bases. The trim removed 4 bases at V and 0 bases at J, leaving 6 bases unmatched. The germline V gene has CDR1 SGHRS and CDR2 YFSETQ. The CDR3 spans 15 residues. CDR3 residues: CASSREGPSSYEQYF. The CDR3 nucleotides read TGCGCCAGCAGCCGGGAGGGACCTAGCTCCTACGAGCAGTACTTC.

This chain connects TRBV20-1 to TRBJ1-2; TRBD1 matches at 7 bases. The CDR3 covers 16 residues. V lost 2 bases, J lost 2 bases, and 11 bases stayed unmatched. From germline, CDR1 is DFQATT and CDR2 SNEGSKA (reference sequence). CDR3 in DNA: TGCAGTGCTAGATCCCTCGGACAGGAGTCCAACTATGGCTACACCTTC. Amino acid sequence: CSARSLGQESNYGYTF.

This sequence joins TRBV30 and TRBJ1-1, with D tentatively TRBD1 (5 bases). There are 12 residues in the CDR3. The germline V and J ends were trimmed by 2 bases and 5 bases, with 9 bases remaining between them. Per the germline V gene, CDR1 is GTSNPN and CDR2 is SVGIG (reference sequence). DNA of the CDR3: TGTGCCTGGAGTCCCGGGGGGACTGAAGCTTTCTTT. Protein sequence: CAWSPGGTEAFF.

This clonotype was counted a few times. The chain has TRBV11-2 and TRBJ2-1; 9 positions agree with TRBD2. The V gene end was trimmed by 0 bases and the J gene end by 5 bases; junction bases not matched to a gene: 8. Germline V gene lookup returns CDR1 SGHAT and CDR2 FQNNGV. This CDR3 contains 17 residues. The CDR3 region is CASSLDSSGRTNNEQFF. The CDR3 coding sequence is TGTGCCAGCAGCTTAGATTCGAGCGGGAGGACCAACAATGAGCAGTTCTTC. The entire variable domain, with the rest obtained from reference TRBV11-2 and TRBJ2-1, is as follows: EAGVAQSPRYKIIEKRQSVAFWCNPISGHATLYWYQQILGQGPKLLIQFQNNGVVDDSQLPKDRFSAERLKGVDSTLKIQPAKLEDSAVYLCASSLDSSGRTNNEQFFGPGTRLTVL.

This clonotype has a count of ten or more. J is TRBJ2-5 and V is TRBV5-1; 7 bases are shared with TRBD2. Germline V lookup: CDR1 SGHRS, CDR2 YFSETQ. The junction had 12 bases not matched to a gene; V was cut back by 5 bases and J by 11 bases. The CDR3 runs 13 residues. Written as DNA, the CDR3 is TGCGCCAGCAGTTCGTCGGTTGCGGGAGATCAGTACTTC. Protein sequence: CASSSSVAGDQYF.

This clonotype was observed a handful of times. The chain employs TRBV5-1 and TRBJ2-7, with a weak D call TRBD2 (5 bases). This CDR3 has 14 residues. From germline, CDR1 is SGHRS and CDR2 YFSETQ. Trimming removed 2 bases from V and 2 bases from J, with 11 bases in between. The CDR3 loop reads CASSLGGAPYEQYF. CDR3 coding DNA: TGCGCCAGCAGCTTAGGAGGAGCCCCCTACGAGCAGTACTTC.

This clonotype was seen a few times. The rearrangement joins TRBV29-1 to TRBJ2-1, with 8 nucleotides matching TRBD1. The V segment lost 6 bases and the J segment 6 bases; nucleotides outside the gene matches: 7. This CDR3 has 13 amino acids. Germline values: CDR1 SQVTM, CDR2 ANQGSEA. CDR3 DNA sequence: TGCAGCGTCAACGGACAGGGTGGCAATGAGCAGTTCTTC. This gives the protein CSVNGQGGNEQFF.

This clonotype has at least ten counts. CDR3 sequence (DNA): TGTGCCAATTCCCAGGGGGTGCACACAGATACGCAGTATTTT. It codes for CANSQGVHTDTQYF. The chain carries TRBV10-3 and TRBJ2-3; 7 bases fit TRBD1. The trim removed 10 bases at V and 2 bases at J, leaving 9 bases unmatched. This CDR3 has 14 residues. Looked up from germline, CDR1 is ENHRY and CDR2 is SYGVKD.

This clonotype was recorded a few times. The chain is built from TRBV7-8 and TRBJ1-5; 7 nucleotides agree with TRBD1. With V trimmed by 6 bases and J by 3 bases, 11 bases remained unmatched. The CDR3 totals 16 residues. Germline V gives CDR1 SGHVS, CDR2 FQNEAQ. The CDR3 DNA reads TGTGCCAGCAGTCCCGGACAGGTATGGGCCAATCAGCCCCAGCATTTT. Its protein is CASSPGQVWANQPQHF.